This entry features one TCR beta chain sequence. Germline V gene sequence: CDR1 SGHAT, CDR2 FQNNGV. Trimming cost V 4 bases and J 5 bases, with 17 bases left between them. This CDR3 has 15 residues. The authors' processing: Amplifying reference gene primers gave estimates of nucleated cell counts. Assay used: immunoSEQ multiplex PCR; TCRdb lists only in-frame clones, some missing. V and J calls and clone size follow that table, whereas D and trimming were derived from the DNA. The sample yields about 110,000 clones, around nine tenths seen once. This specimen belongs to a study of blood T cell repertoires in COVID-19. About the study: COVID-19 samples, acute and convalescent, were from the United States, Italy and Spain. Sample material is recorded as cDNA or gDNA derived from T cells, B-cell-depleted T cells, or PBMCs.

The sequencing input was peripheral blood. The TCR comes from a woman in her 70s who had recovered from COVID-19. J is TRBJ2-5 and V is TRBV11-2; D remains ambiguous. The CDR3 DNA follows: TGTGCCAGCAGCTCCTTCTCGTTCACCGGTGAGACCCAGTACTTC. Translated: CASSSFSFTGETQYF. The full variable domain, rest sourced from reference TRBV11-2 and TRBJ2-5, is EAGVAQSPRYKIIEKRQSVAFWCNPISGHATLYWYQQILGQGPKLLIQFQNNGVVDDSQLPKDRFSAERLKGVDSTLKIQPAKLEDSAVYLCASSSFSFTGETQYFGPGTRLLVL.